Below are 7 T cell receptor beta chains sequenced from a single sample in a study of cytomegalovirus exposure and HLA in healthy donors. Researchers ran the PCR with 60 Vbeta and 13 Jbeta primers. Here immunoSEQ multiplex PCR was the method, and the copy in TCRdb shows in-frame clones only, minus some. Of 90,000 to 120,000 clones in the sample, 65% to 80% are singletons; the top ten hold approximately 3.6%. Sequencing was carried out using PBMCs. The receptor source for this set is a woman between 50 and 59 years old in good health and CMV-seropositive.

The chain recombines TRBV5-1 with TRBJ2-5; TRBD2 might be the D (5 bases). The DNA end lines up better with TRBJ2-7; the J call may be wrong. This CDR3 is 15 amino acids long. Germline V CDR1 and CDR2: SGHRS, YFSETQ. CDR3 DNA: TGCGCCAGCAGCTTGGGTGGAGGTCACCCCTACGAGCAGTACTTC. Translated, it gives CASSLGGGHPYEQYF.

This clone was seen just once. The chain couples TRBV6-5 to TRBJ2-4, with 8 bases fitting TRBD2. Germline V CDR1 and CDR2: MNHEY, SVGAGI. The CDR3 is 14 residues long. V lost 5 bases to trimming and J lost 4 bases; unmatched junction nucleotides: 4. CDR3 in amino acids: CASSERGGKNIQYF. CDR3 nucleotide sequence: TGTGCCAGCAGTGAACGGGGGGGGAAAAACATTCAGTACTTC.

The table lists this clone with a few counts. The rearrangement joins TRBV19 to TRBJ1-3, with D perhaps TRBD1 (5 bases). Germline V gene data show CDR1 as LNHDA and CDR2 as SQIVND (reference sequence). V shed 5 bases and J shed 0 bases, with 11 bases lying between them. The CDR3 is 15 amino acids. CDR3 bases: TGTGCCAGTAGTTCAGGGCCAAGCTCTGGAAACACCATATATTTT. It yields the protein CASSSGPSSGNTIYF.

This chain uses TRBV7-8 with TRBJ2-3, with D perhaps matching TRBD2 (5 bases). The V and J ends lost 3 bases and 0 bases respectively, with 19 bases between them. Germline V gene data show CDR1 as SGHVS and CDR2 as FQNEAQ. The CDR3 sequence is 18 residues long. The CDR3 loop is CASSFSGPYATSTDTQYF. CDR3 bases: TGTGCCAGCAGCTTCAGCGGCCCTTACGCGACTAGCACAGATACGCAGTATTTT.

The chain combines TRBV7-9 with TRBJ1-2; TRBD1 agrees at 8 bases. The ends lost 5 bases at V and 1 base at J; junction bases unmatched: 3. The CDR3 runs to 14 residues. CDR1 and CDR2 (germline): SEHNR, FQNEAQ (reference sequence). DNA for the CDR3: TGTGCCAGCAGCCGGACAGGGTATAACTATGGCTACACCTTC. As protein: CASSRTGYNYGYTF.

As regards this clone: At one end the junction does not follow the germline gene, possibly because of a read error. V gene TRBV7-9 combines with J gene TRBJ2-7; the D gene is possibly TRBD2 (6 bases). CDR1 SEHNR and CDR2 FQNEAQ come from the germline V gene (reference sequence). The CDR3 sequence is 11 residues long. This CDR3 reads CSSSLGEAQYF. In DNA form, the CDR3 reads TGTTCCAGCAGCTTAGGGGAGGCCCAGTACTTC.

The chain joins TRBV29-1 to TRBJ1-4; no clear D. V lost 6 bases and J 6 bases, leaving 11 bases between the germline ends. CDR1 is SQVTM and CDR2 is ANQGSEA in the germline V gene. The CDR3 covers 12 residues. CDR3 loop: CSVRLADEKLFF. The CDR3 DNA follows: TGCAGCGTACGCCTGGCGGATGAAAAACTGTTTTTT.